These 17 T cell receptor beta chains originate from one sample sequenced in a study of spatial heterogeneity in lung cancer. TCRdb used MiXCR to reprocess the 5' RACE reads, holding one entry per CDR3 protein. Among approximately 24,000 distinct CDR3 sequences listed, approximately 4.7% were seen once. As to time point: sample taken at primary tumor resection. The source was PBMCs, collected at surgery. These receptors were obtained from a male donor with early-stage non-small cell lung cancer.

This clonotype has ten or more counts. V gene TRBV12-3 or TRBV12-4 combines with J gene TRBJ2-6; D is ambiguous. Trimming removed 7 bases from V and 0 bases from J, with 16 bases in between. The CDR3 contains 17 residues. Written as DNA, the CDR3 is TGTGCCAGCAAAAAAGGGCAGGTCTACTCTGGGGCCAACGTCCTGACTTTC. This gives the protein CASKKGQVYSGANVLTF.

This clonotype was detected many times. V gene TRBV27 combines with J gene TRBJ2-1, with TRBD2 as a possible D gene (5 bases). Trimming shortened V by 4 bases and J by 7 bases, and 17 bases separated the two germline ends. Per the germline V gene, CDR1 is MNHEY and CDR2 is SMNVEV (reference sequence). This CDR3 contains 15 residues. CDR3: CASSSASLAYNEQFF. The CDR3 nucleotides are TGTGCCAGCAGTTCTGCTAGCCTGGCGTATAATGAGCAGTTCTTC.

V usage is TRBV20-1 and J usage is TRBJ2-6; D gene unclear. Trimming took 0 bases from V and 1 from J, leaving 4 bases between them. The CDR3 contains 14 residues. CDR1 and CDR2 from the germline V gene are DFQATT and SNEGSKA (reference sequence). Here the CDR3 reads CSARERSGANVLTF. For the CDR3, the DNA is TGCAGTGCTAGAGAGCGGTCTGGGGCCAACGTCCTGACTTTC.

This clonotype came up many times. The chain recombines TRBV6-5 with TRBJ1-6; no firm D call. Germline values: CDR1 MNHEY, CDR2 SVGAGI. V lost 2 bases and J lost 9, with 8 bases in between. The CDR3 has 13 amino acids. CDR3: CASSYVTGSPLHF. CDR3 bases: TGTGCCAGCAGTTACGTGACTGGTTCACCCCTCCACTTT.

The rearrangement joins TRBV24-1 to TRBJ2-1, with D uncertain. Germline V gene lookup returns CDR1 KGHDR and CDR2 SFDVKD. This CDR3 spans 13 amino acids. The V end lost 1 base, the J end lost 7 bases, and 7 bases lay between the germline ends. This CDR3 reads CATSDFVENEQFF. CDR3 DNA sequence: TGTGCCACCAGTGATTTTGTAGAAAATGAGCAGTTCTTC.

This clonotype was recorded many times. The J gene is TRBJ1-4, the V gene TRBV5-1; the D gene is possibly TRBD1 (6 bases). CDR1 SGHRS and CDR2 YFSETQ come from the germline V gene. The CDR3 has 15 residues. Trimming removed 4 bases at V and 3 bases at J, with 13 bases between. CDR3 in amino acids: CASSTERGSNEKLFF. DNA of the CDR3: TGCGCCAGCAGCACGGAGAGGGGGTCTAATGAAAAACTGTTTTTT.

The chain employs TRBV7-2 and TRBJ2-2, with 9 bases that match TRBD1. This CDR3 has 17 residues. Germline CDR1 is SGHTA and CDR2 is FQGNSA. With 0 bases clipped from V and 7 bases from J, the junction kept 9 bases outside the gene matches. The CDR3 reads CASSLAPTGGRSGELFF. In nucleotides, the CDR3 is TGTGCCAGCAGCTTAGCTCCTACAGGGGGCAGGAGCGGGGAGCTGTTTTTT.

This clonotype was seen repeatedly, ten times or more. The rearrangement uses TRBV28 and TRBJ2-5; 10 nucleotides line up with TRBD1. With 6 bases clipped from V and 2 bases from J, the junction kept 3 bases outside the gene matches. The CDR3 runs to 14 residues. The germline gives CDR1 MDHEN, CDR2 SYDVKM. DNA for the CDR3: TGTGCCAGCAGGGGACAGGGGAATCAAGAGACCCAGTACTTC. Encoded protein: CASRGQGNQETQYF. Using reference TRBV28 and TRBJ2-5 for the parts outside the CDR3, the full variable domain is DVKVTQSSRYLVKRTGEKVFLECVQDMDHENMFWYRQDPGLGLRLIYFSYDVKMKEKGDIPEGYSVSREKKERFSLILESASTNQTSMYLCASRGQGNQETQYFGPGTRLLVL.

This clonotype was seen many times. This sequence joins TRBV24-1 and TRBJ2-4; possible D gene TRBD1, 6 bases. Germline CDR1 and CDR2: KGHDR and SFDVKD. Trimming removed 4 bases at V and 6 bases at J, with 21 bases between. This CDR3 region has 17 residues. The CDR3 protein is CATSDRVGGKTGNIQYF. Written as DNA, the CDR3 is TGTGCCACCAGTGACCGTGTAGGGGGTAAGACAGGAAACATTCAGTACTTC.

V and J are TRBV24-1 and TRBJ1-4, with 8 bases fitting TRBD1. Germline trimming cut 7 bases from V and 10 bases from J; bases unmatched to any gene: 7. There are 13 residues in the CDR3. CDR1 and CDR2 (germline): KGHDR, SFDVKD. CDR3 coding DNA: TGTGCCACCAGCCAGGGGGCATTTGGAAAACTGTTTTTT. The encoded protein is CATSQGAFGKLFF.

CDR3 bases: TGTGCCACCAGTGATCCGGGACAGGGGGACAACTATGGCTACACCTTC. Its protein product is CATSDPGQGDNYGYTF. V usage is TRBV24-1 and J usage is TRBJ1-2; 11 bases are a match to TRBD1. The V segment lost 3 bases and the J segment 2 bases; nucleotides outside the gene matches: 4. This CDR3 contains 16 residues. Germline CDR1 KGHDR, CDR2 SFDVKD.

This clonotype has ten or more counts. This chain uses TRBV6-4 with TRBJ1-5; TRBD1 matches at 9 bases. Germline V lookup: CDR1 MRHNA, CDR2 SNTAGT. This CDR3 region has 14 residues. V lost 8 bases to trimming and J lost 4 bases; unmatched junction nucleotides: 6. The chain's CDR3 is CASGGQGRNQPQHF. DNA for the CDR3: TGTGCCAGCGGCGGACAGGGGCGTAATCAGCCCCAGCATTTT.

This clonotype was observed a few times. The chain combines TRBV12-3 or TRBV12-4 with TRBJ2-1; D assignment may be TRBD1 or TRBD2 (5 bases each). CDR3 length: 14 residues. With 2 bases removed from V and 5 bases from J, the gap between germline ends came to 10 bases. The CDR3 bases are TGTGCCAGCAGTTTATCGATGGGGGACAATGAGCAGTTCTTC. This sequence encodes CASSLSMGDNEQFF.

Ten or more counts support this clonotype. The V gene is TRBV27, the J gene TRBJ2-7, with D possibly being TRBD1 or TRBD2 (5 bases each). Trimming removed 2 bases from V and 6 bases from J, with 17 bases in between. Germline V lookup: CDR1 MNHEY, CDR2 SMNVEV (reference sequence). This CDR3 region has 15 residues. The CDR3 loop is CASSLMGDGLGEQYF. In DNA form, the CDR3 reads TGTGCCAGCAGTTTAATGGGGGACGGGTTGGGCGAGCAGTACTTC.

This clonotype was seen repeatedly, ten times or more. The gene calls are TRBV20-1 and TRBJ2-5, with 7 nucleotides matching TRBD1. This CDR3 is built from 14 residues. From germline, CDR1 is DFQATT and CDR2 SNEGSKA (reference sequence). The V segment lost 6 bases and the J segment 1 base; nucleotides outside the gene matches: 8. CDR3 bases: TGCAGTGCCGACTTAGGGACAGCCCAAGAGACCCAGTACTTC. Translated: CSADLGTAQETQYF.

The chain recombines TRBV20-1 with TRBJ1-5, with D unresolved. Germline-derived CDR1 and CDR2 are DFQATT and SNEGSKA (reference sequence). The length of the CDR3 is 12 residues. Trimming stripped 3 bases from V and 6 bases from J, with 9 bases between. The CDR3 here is CSASMLTQPQHF. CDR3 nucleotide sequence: TGCAGTGCTAGTATGCTGACTCAGCCCCAGCATTTT.

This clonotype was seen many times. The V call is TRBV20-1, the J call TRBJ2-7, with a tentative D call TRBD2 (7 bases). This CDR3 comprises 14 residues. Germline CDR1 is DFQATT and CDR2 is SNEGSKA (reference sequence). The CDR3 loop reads CSGGQASGSYEQYF. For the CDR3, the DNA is TGCAGCGGGGGCCAGGCTAGCGGAAGCTACGAGCAGTACTTC.